Shown below are 5 T cell receptor beta chains from a single sample sequenced in a study of blood T cell repertoires in COVID-19. Data came from immunoSEQ multiplex PCR; TCRdb stores just in-frame clones and leaves some out. The data show around 130,000 clones, 75% to 85% seen once. Sequencing used peripheral blood. Receptors were obtained from a human donor in a cohort sampled during active COVID-19.

The chain is built from TRBV9 and TRBJ2-2; 9 bases fit TRBD2. After removal of 3 bases from V and 7 bases from J, the junction contained 13 bases not matched to a gene. In germline, CDR1 is SGDLS, CDR2 YYNGEE. This CDR3 is built from 17 residues. CDR3 nucleotide sequence: TGTGCCAGCAGCGGATTTAGCGGGGGCCCCGTTAACGGGGAGCTGTTTTTT. It encodes CASSGFSGGPVNGELFF. Full variable domain (outside the CDR3, taken from reference TRBV9 and TRBJ2-2): DSGVTQTPKHLITATGQRVTLRCSPRSGDLSVYWYQQSLDQGLQFLIQYYNGEERAKGNILERFSAQQFPDLHSELNLSSLELGDSALYFCASSGFSGGPVNGELFFGEGSRLTVL.

The V and J genes are TRBV6-1 and TRBJ2-3; tentatively, D is TRBD1 (6 bases). Trimming shortened V by 3 bases and J by 3 bases, and 13 bases separated the two germline ends. The germline CDR1 and CDR2 sequences are MNHNS and SASEGT. This CDR3 has 15 amino acids. The DNA of the CDR3 is TGTGCCAGCAGTGATCTCCAGGGGCGGACAGATACGCAGTATTTT. Amino acids: CASSDLQGRTDTQYF.

The genes are TRBV5-5 and TRBJ2-1; a possible D gene is TRBD2 (5 bases). The V end lost 2 bases, the J end lost 6 bases, and 18 bases lay between the germline ends. The CDR3 runs 16 residues. Per germline, CDR1 SGHKS and CDR2 YYEKEE (reference sequence). The CDR3 protein is CASSLVATEAVNEQFF. The DNA for the CDR3 is TGTGCCAGCAGCTTAGTAGCGACGGAGGCGGTCAATGAGCAGTTCTTC.

The chain recombines TRBV6-2 or TRBV6-3 with TRBJ1-2; D may be TRBD1 (5 bases). Looked up from germline, CDR1 is MNHEY and CDR2 is SVGEGT. The germline V and J ends were trimmed by 6 bases and 4 bases, with 6 bases remaining between them. The CDR3 has 11 residues. The CDR3 DNA sequence: TGTGCCAGCAGCGACAGCTATGGCTACACCTTC. It is translated as CASSDSYGYTF.

This chain connects TRBV12-3 or TRBV12-4 to TRBJ1-5, with a possible D match to TRBD1 (6 bases). The V end lost 6 bases, the J end lost 5 bases, and 11 bases lay between the germline ends. CDR3 length equals 13 residues. CDR3 region: CASRTTGDQPQHF. For the CDR3, the DNA is TGTGCCAGCAGGACGACAGGTGATCAGCCCCAGCATTTT.